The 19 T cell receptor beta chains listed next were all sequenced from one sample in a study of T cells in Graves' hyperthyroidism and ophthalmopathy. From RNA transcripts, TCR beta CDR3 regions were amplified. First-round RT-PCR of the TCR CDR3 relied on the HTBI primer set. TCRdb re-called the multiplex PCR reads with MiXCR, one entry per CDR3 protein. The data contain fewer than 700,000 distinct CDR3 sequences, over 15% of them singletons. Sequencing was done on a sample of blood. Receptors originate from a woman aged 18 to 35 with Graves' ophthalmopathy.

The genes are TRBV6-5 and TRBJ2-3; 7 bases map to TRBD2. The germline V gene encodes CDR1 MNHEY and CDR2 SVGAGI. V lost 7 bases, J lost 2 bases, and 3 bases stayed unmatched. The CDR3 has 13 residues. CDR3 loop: CASKGDYTDTQYF. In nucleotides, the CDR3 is TGTGCCAGCAAAGGGGACTACACAGATACGCAGTATTTT.

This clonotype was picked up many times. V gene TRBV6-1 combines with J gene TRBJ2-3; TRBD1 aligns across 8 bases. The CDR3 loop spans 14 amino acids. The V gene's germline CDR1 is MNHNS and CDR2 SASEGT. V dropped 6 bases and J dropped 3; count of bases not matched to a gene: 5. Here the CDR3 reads CASRDRAPTDTQYF. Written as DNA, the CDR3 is TGTGCCAGCAGGGACAGGGCCCCTACAGATACGCAGTATTTT.

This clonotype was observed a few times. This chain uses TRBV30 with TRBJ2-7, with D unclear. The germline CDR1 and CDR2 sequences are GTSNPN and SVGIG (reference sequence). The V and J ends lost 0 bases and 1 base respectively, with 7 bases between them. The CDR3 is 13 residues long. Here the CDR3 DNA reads TGTGCCTGGAGTGTAAGTAGATCCTACGAGCAGTACTTC. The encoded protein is CAWSVSRSYEQYF.

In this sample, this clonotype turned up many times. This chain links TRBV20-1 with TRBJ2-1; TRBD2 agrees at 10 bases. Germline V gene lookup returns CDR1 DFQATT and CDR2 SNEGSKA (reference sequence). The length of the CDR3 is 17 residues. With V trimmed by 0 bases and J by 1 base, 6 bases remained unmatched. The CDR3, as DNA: TGCAGTGCTAGAGATACTAGCGGGACCTTGTCCTACAATGAGCAGTTCTTC. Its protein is CSARDTSGTLSYNEQFF.

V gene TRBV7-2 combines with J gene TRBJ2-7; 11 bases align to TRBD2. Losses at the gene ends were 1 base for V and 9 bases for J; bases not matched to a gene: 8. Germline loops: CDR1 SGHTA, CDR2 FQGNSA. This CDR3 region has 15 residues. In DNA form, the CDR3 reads TGTGCCAGCAGCTTAGGGCTAGCGGGAGGCTGGGGGCAGTACTTC. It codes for CASSLGLAGGWGQYF.

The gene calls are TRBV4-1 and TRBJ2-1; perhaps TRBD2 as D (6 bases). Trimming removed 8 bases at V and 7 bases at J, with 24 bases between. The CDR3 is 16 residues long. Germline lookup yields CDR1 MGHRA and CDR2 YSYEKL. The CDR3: CASLTHPGDDVNEQFF. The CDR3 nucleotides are TGCGCCAGCCTCACGCATCCGGGGGACGACGTAAATGAGCAGTTCTTC.

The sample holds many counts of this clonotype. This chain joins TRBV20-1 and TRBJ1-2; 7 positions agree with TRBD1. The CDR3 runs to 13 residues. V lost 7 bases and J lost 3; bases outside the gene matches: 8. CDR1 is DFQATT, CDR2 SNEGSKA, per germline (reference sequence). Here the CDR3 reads CSVPDRADYGYTF. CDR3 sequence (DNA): TGCAGTGTCCCAGACAGGGCGGACTATGGCTACACCTTC.

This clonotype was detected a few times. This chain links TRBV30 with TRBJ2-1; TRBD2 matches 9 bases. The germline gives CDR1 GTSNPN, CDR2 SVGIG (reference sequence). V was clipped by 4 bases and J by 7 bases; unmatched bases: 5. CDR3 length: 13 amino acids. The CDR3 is CAWNSGSVNEQFF. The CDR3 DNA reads TGTGCCTGGAATAGCGGGAGCGTTAATGAGCAGTTCTTC. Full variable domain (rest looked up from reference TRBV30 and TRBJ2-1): SQTIHQWPATLVQPVGSPLSLECTVEGTSNPNLYWYRQAAGRGLQLLFYSVGIGQISSEVPQNLSASRPQDRQFILSSKKLLLSDSGFYLCAWNSGSVNEQFFGPGTRLTVL.

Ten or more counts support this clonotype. In nucleotides, the CDR3 is TGTGCCAGCAACTTGGCAGGGGTCAATGAGCAGTTCTTC. Protein product: CASNLAGVNEQFF. The genes are TRBV28 and TRBJ2-1, with D maybe TRBD1 (6 bases). CDR1 and CDR2 (germline): MDHEN, SYDVKM. V lost 7 bases and J 6 bases, leaving 13 bases between the germline ends. The CDR3 sequence is 13 residues long.

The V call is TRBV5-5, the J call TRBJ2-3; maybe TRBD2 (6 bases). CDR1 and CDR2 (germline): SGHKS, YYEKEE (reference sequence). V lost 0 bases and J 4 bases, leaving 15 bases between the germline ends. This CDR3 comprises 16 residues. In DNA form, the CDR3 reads TGTGCCAGCAGCTTGGGACTAGTGGGAGTTTCAGATACGCAGTATTTT. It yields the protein CASSLGLVGVSDTQYF.

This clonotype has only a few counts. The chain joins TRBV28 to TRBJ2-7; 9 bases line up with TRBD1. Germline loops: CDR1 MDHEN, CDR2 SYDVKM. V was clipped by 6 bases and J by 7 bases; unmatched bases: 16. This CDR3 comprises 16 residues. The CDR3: CASSPGTGIALGEQYF. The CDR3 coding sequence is TGTGCCAGCAGCCCTGGGACAGGGATCGCACTAGGTGAGCAGTACTTC.

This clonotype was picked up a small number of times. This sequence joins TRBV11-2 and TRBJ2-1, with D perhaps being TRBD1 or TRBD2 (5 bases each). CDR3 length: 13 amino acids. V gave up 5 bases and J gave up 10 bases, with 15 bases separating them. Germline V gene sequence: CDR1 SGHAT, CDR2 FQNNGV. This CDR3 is CASSQDDRGEQFF. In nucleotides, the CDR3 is TGTGCCAGCAGCCAAGATGACCGGGGCGAGCAGTTCTTC. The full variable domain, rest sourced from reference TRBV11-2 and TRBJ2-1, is EAGVAQSPRYKIIEKRQSVAFWCNPISGHATLYWYQQILGQGPKLLIQFQNNGVVDDSQLPKDRFSAERLKGVDSTLKIQPAKLEDSAVYLCASSQDDRGEQFFGPGTRLTVL.

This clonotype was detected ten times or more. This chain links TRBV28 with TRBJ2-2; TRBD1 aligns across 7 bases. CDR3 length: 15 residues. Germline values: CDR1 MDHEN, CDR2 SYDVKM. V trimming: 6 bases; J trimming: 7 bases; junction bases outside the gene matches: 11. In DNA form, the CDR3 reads TGTGCCAGCAGCCTACCCGACAGGGCTGGCGGGGAGCTGTTTTTT. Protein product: CASSLPDRAGGELFF.

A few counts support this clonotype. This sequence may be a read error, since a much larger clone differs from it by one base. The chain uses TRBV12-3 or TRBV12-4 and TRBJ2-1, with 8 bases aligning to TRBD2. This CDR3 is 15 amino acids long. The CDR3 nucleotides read TGTGTCAGCAGTATACCGGGCACTAGCGGCAATGAGCAGTTCTTC. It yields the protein CVSSIPGTSGNEQFF.

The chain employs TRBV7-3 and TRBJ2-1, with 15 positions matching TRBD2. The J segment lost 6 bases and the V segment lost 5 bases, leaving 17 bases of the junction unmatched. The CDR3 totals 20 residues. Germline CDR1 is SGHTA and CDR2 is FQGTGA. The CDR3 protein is CASSPLGGGLAGGPSNEQFF. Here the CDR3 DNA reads TGTGCCAGCAGCCCCCTCGGGGGTGGACTAGCGGGAGGGCCCTCCAATGAGCAGTTCTTC.

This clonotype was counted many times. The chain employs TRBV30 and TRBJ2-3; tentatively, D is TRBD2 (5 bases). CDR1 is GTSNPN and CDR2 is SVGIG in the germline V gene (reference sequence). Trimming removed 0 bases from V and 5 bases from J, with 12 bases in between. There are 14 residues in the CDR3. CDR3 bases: TGTGCCTGGAGTGTACGCTTGGCGGGAGATACGCAGTATTTT. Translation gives CAWSVRLAGDTQYF.

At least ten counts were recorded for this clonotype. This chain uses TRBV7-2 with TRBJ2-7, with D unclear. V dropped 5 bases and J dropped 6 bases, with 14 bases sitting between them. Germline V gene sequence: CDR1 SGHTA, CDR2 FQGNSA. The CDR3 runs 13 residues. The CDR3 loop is CASSPHQILEQYF. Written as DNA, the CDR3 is TGTGCCAGCAGCCCTCACCAAATACTCGAGCAGTACTTC.

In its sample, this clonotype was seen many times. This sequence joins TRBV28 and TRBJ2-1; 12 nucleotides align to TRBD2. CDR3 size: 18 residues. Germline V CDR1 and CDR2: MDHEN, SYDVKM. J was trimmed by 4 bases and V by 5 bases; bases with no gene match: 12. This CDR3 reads CASSKPPSGRASYNEQFF. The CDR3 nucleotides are TGTGCCAGCAGTAAACCTCCTAGCGGGAGGGCCTCTTACAATGAGCAGTTCTTC.

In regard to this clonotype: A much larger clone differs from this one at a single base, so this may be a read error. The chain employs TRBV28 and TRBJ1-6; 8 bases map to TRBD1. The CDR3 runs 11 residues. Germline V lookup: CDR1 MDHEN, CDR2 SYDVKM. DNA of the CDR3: TGTACCAGTACAGGGGGATCACCCCTCCACTTT. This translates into CTSTGGSPLHF.